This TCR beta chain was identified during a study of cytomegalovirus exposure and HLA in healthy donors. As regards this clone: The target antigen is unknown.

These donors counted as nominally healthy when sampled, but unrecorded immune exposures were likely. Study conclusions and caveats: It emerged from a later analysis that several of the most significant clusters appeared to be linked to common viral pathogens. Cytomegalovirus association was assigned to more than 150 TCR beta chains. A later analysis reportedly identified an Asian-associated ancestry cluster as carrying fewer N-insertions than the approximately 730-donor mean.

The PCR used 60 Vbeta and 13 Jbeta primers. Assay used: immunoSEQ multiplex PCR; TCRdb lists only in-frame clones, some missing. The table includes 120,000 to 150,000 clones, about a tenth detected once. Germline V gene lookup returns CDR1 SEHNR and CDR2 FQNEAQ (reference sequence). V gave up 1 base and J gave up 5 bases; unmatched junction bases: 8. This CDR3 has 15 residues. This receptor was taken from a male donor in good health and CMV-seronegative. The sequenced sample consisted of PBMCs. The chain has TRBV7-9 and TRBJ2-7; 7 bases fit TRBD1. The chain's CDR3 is CASSLGMRGQNEQYF. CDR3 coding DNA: TGTGCCAGCAGCTTAGGGATGAGGGGGCAGAACGAGCAGTACTTC.